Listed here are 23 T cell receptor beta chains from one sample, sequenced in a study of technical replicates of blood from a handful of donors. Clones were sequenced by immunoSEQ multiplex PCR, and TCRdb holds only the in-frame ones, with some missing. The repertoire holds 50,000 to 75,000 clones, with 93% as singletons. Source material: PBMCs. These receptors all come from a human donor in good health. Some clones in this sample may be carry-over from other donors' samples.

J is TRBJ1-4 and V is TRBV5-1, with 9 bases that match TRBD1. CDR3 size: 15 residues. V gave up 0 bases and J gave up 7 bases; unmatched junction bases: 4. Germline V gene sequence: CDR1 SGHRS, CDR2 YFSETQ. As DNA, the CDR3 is TGCGCCAGCAGCTTGGAAGGACAGGGGTTTGAAAAACTGTTTTTT. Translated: CASSLEGQGFEKLFF.

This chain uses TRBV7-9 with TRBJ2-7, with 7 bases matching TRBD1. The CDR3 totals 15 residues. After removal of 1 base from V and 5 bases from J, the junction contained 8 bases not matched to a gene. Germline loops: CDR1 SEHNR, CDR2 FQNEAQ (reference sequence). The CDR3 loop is CASSLGDRATHEQYF. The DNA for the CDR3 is TGTGCCAGCAGCTTAGGAGACAGGGCTACCCACGAGCAGTACTTC.

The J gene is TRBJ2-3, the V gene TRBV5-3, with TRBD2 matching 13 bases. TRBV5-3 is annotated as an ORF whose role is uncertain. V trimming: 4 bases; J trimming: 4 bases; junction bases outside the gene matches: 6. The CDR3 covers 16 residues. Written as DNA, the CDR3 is TGTGCCAGAAGCGACGGACTAGCGGGGGTTTCAGATACGCAGTATTTT. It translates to CARSDGLAGVSDTQYF.

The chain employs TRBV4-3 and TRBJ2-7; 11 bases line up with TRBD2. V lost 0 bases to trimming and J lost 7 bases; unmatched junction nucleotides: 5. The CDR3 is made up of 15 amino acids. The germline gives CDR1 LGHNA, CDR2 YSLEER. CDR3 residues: CASSQETSGTREQYF. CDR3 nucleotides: TGCGCCAGCAGCCAAGAGACTAGCGGGACGAGAGAGCAGTACTTC.

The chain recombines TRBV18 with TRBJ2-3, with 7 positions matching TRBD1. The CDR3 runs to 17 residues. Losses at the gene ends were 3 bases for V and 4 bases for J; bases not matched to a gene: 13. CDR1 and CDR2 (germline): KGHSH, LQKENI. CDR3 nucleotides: TGTGCCAGCTCACCGTTCGCCGGGACAGTAAGCCCAGATACGCAGTATTTT. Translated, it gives CASSPFAGTVSPDTQYF.

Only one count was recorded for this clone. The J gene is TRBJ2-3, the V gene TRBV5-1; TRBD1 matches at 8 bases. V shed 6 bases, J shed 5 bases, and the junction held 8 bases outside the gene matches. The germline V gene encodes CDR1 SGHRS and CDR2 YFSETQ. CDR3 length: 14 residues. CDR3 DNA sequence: TGCGCCAGCAAAGATCAGGGGGCTGGAGATACGCAGTATTTT. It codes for CASKDQGAGDTQYF.

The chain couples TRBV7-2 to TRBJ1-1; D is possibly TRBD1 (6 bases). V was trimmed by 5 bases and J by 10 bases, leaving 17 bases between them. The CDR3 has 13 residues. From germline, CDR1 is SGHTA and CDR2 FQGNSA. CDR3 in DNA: TGTGCCAGCAGCCTTAAAAACGGGGGGGCAGCTTTCTTT. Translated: CASSLKNGGAAFF.

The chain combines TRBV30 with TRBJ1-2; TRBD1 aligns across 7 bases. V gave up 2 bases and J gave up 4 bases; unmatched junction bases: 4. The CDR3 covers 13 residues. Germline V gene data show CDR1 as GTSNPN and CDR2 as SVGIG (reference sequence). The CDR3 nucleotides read TGTGCCTGGAGTTCAGGGGGAAGCTATGGCTACACCTTC. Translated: CAWSSGGSYGYTF. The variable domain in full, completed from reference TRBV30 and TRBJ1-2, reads SQTIHQWPATLVQPVGSPLSLECTVEGTSNPNLYWYRQAAGRGLQLLFYSVGIGQISSEVPQNLSASRPQDRQFILSSKKLLLSDSGFYLCAWSSGGSYGYTFGSGTRLTVV.

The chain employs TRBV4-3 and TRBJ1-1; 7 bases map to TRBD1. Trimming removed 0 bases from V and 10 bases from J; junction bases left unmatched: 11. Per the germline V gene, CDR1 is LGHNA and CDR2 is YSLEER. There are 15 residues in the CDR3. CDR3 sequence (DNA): TGCGCCAGCAGCCAAGATAGGAGAGACAGGGTGGGAGCTTTCTTT. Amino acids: CASSQDRRDRVGAFF.

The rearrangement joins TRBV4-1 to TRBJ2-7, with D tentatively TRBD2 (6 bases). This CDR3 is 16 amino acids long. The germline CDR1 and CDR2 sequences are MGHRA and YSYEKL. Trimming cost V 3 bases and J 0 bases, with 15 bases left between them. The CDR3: CASSQIEGAGSYEQYF. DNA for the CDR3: TGCGCCAGCAGCCAGATTGAGGGAGCGGGCTCCTACGAGCAGTACTTC.

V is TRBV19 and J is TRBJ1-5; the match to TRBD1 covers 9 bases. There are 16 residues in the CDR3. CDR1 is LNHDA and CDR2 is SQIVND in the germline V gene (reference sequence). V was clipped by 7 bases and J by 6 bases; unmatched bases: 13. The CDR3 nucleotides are TGTGCCAGTACCAAGACAGGGGGGGCTTTGGGTCAGCCCCAGCATTTT. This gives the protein CASTKTGGALGQPQHF.

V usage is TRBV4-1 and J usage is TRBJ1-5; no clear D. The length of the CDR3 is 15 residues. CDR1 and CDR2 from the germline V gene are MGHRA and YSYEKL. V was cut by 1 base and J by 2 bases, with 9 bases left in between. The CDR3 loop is CASSQGTFGNQPQHF. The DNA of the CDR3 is TGCGCCAGCAGCCAAGGGACTTTCGGCAATCAGCCCCAGCATTTT.

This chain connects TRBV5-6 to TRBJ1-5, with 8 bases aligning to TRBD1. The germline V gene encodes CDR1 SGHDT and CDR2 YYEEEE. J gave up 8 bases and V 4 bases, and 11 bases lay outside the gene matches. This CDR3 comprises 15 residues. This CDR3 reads CASSLNRQGLKPQHF. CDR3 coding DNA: TGTGCCAGCAGCCTTAACCGACAGGGGTTGAAGCCCCAGCATTTT.

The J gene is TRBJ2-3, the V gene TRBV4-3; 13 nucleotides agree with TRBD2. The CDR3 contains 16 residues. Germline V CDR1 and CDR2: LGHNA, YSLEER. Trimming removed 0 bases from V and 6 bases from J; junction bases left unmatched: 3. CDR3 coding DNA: TGCGCCAGCAGCCAAGATACTAGCGGGAGGGCCGATACGCAGTATTTT. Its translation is CASSQDTSGRADTQYF.

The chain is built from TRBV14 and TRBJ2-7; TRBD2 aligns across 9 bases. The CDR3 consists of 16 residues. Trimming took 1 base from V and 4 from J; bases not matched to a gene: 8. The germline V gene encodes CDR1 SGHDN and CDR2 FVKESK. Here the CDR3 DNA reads TGTGCCAGCAGCCAAGCCGGTTTAGCGGGGGCTTACGAGCAGTACTTC. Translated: CASSQAGLAGAYEQYF.

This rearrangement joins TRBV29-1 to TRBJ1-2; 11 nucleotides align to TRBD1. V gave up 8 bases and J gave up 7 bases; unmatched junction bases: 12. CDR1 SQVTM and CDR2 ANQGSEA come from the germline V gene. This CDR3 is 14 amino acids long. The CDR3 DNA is TGCAGCAGTTTGTCCGTGGACAGGGGGCTTGGCTACACCTTC. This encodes CSSLSVDRGLGYTF.

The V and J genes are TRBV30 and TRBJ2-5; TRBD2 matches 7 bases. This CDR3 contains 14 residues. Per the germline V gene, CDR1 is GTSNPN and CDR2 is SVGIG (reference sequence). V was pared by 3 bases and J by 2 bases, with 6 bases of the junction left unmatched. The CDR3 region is CAWSPGTIQETQYF. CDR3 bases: TGTGCCTGGAGCCCCGGGACTATACAAGAGACCCAGTACTTC.

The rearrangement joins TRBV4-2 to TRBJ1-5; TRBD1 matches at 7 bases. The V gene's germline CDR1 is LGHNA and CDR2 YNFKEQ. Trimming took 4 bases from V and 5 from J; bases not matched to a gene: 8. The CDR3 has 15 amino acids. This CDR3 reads CASSPVTGVDQPQHF. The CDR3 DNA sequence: TGTGCCAGCAGCCCCGTTACAGGGGTGGATCAGCCCCAGCATTTT.

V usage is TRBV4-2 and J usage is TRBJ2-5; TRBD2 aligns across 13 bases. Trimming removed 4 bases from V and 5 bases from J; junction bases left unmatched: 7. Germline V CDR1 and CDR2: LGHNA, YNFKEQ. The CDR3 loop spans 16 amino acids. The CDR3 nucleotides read TGTGCCAGCAGCCCTAGGACTAGCGGGGGTGGGGAGACCCAGTACTTC. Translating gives CASSPRTSGGGETQYF.

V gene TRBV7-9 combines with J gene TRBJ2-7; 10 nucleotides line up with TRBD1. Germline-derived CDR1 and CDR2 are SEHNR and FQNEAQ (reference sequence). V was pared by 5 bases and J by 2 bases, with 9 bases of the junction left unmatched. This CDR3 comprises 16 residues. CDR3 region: CASSPVLGQGTYEQYF. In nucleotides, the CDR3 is TGTGCCAGCAGCCCAGTCCTGGGACAGGGGACCTACGAGCAGTACTTC. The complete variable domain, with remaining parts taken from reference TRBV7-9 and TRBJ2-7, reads DTGVSQNPRHKITKRGQNVTFRCDPISEHNRLYWYRQTLGQGPEFLTYFQNEAQLEKSRLLSDRFSAERPKGSFSTLEIQRTEQGDSAMYLCASSPVLGQGTYEQYFGPGTRLTVT.

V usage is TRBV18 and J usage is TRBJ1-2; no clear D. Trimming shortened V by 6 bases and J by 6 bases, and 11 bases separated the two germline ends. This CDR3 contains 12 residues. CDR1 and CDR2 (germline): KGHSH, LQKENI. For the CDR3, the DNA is TGTGCCAGCTCCCCCGGTGTCCATGGCTACACCTTC. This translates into CASSPGVHGYTF. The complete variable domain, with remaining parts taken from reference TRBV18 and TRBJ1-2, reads NAGVMQNPRHLVRRRGQEARLRCSPMKGHSHVYWYRQLPEEGLKFMVYLQKENIIDESGMPKERFSAEFPKEGPSILRIQQVVRGDSAAYFCASSPGVHGYTFGSGTRLTVV.

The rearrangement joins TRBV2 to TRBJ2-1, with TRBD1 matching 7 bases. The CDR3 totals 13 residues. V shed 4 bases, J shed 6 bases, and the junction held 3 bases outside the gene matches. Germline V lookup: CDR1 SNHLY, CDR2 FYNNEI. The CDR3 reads CASSAGQVNEQFF. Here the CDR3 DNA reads TGTGCCAGCAGTGCTGGACAGGTCAATGAGCAGTTCTTC.

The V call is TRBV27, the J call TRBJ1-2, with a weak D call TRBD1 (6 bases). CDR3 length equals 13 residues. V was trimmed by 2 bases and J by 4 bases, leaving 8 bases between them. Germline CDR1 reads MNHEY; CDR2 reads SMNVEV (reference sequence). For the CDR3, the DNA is TGTGCCAGCAGTTTAACAGGGCCCTATGGCTACACCTTC. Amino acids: CASSLTGPYGYTF.